The 5 T cell receptor beta chains reported below all come from one sample, sequenced in a study of human T cells and chemical hapten exposure. The time point here: patch test 1, 2 weeks after DPC sensitization. Treatment in this sample: therapeutic diphenylcyclopropenone sensitization with weekly scalp DPC. TCRdb reprocessed the RACE reads with MiXCR, giving one entry per CDR3 protein. This sample has tens of thousands of distinct CDR3 sequences, with 10% found just once. The material sequenced was whole blood, taken in connection with sensitization to the hapten diphenylcyclopropenone (DPC). These receptors were obtained from a woman aged 50 to 60 with alopecia areata. Some clones in this sample may be carry-over from other donors' samples.

This clonotype has more than one count but fewer than ten. The rearrangement links TRBV20-1 to TRBJ2-3; D is unresolved. The germline V gene encodes CDR1 DFQATT and CDR2 SNEGSKA (reference sequence). Between the trimmed V and J ends, which lost 1 base and 3 bases, there was a span of 17 bases. CDR3 length: 16 amino acids. CDR3 nucleotide sequence: TGCAGTGCTAGAGGTCTCCTTCCTGGGAAAACAGATACGCAGTATTTT. This sequence encodes CSARGLLPGKTDTQYF.

This clonotype was seen many times. J is TRBJ2-7 and V is TRBV20-1, with unresolved D. This CDR3 has 10 amino acids. CDR1 is DFQATT, CDR2 SNEGSKA, per germline (reference sequence). V was shortened by 3 bases and J by 5 bases, with 5 bases between the two germline ends. This chain's CDR3 is CSARTDEQYF. The DNA for the CDR3 is TGCAGTGCTAGGACGGACGAGCAGTACTTC.

The V gene is TRBV12-3 or TRBV12-4, the J gene TRBJ2-6; 9 bases fit TRBD1. This CDR3 region has 15 residues. The J segment lost 4 bases and the V segment lost 7 bases, leaving 5 bases of the junction unmatched. The CDR3, as DNA: TGTGCCAGCACCCACAGGGGGCAAGGGGCCAACGTCCTGACTTTC. Translated, it gives CASTHRGQGANVLTF.

This clonotype was picked up many times. This chain uses TRBV29-1 with TRBJ2-1, with D possibly matching TRBD1 (5 bases). V lost 4 bases and J lost 13, with 11 bases in between. There are 10 residues in the CDR3. Per germline, CDR1 SQVTM and CDR2 ANQGSEA. The CDR3 reads CSVGIQGQFF. CDR3 DNA sequence: TGCAGCGTTGGGATCCAGGGCCAGTTCTTC.

This clonotype has just a few counts. V and J are TRBV27 and TRBJ2-7; D assignment may be TRBD1 or TRBD2 (7 bases each). The ends were cut back, 3 bases at V and 4 bases at J, with 13 bases in the middle. Germline values: CDR1 MNHEY, CDR2 SMNVEV (reference sequence). CDR3 length: 14 amino acids. Here the CDR3 reads CASSFAQGGYEQYF. As DNA, the CDR3 is TGTGCCAGCAGTTTCGCCCAGGGGGGGTACGAGCAGTACTTC.